The 8 T cell receptor beta chains below come from one sample, sequenced in a study of shared clonotypes between healthy human individuals. Method: immunoSEQ multiplex PCR; TCRdb's copy keeps in-frame clones and lacks some. Altogether 850,000 to 1,200,000 clones are present, about 75% being singletons, with the ten largest covering 1.2% to 1.5%. Sequenced input: memory CD4+ T cells sorted from blood. Sample subset: CD45RA-negative fraction. The receptors derive from a young man in good health.

This clone appeared once. This chain connects TRBV5-1 to TRBJ2-7, with TRBD2 identical over 8 bases. Germline V gene lookup returns CDR1 SGHRS and CDR2 YFSETQ. The CDR3 is 14 amino acids. Trimming cost V 0 bases and J 5 bases; bases outside gene matches: 4. CDR3 in DNA: TGCGCCAGCAGCTTGGCGGGGGGGCGTGACGAGCAGTACTTC. Protein sequence: CASSLAGGRDEQYF. Variable domain in full (rest from reference TRBV5-1 and TRBJ2-7): KAGVTQTPRYLIKTRGQQVTLSCSPISGHRSVSWYQQTPGQGLQFLFEYFSETQRNKGNFPGRFSGRQFSNSRSEMNVSTLELGDSALYLCASSLAGGRDEQYFGPGTRLTVT.

Regarding this clone: The same CDR3 arises from other DNA sequences in this sample as well. V is TRBV10-3 and J is TRBJ2-1; possibly TRBD1 or TRBD2 for D (6 bases each). The V end lost 0 bases, the J end lost 1 base, and 10 bases lay between the germline ends. The CDR3 has 16 amino acids. Germline lookup yields CDR1 ENHRY and CDR2 SYGVKD. CDR3: CAISESGGGSYNEQFF. The CDR3, as DNA: TGTGCCATCAGTGAGTCGGGGGGCGGGTCCTACAATGAGCAGTTCTTC.

This clone was recorded once. The chain links TRBV19 to TRBJ2-1; 8 positions match TRBD2. The germline V gene has CDR1 LNHDA and CDR2 SQIVND (reference sequence). With V trimmed by 4 bases and J by 8 bases, 1 base remained unmatched. CDR3 length: 12 amino acids. This CDR3 is CASSKLADEQFF. Here the CDR3 DNA reads TGTGCCAGTAGTAAACTAGCGGATGAGCAGTTCTTC.

This clone was seen a few times. V and J are TRBV6-1 and TRBJ1-3; D is unclear. V was cut by 2 bases and J by 0 bases, with 8 bases left in between. The CDR3 is made up of 15 amino acids. Germline values: CDR1 MNHNS, CDR2 SASEGT. As DNA, the CDR3 is TGTGCCAGCAGTGAACGATCGAGCTCTGGAAACACCATATATTTT. Its translation: CASSERSSSGNTIYF.

The rearrangement uses TRBV10-2 and TRBJ2-2; TRBD1 agrees at 11 bases. The J segment lost 5 bases and the V segment lost 6 bases, leaving 5 bases of the junction unmatched. This CDR3 comprises 15 residues. Germline V CDR1 and CDR2: WSHSY, SAAADI. The CDR3 DNA reads TGCGCCAGCAGGGCCGGGACAGGGGGGACCGGGGAGCTGTTTTTT. Protein: CASRAGTGGTGELFF.

The chain is built from TRBV5-1 and TRBJ2-2; no clear D gene. The CDR3 has 12 amino acids. Germline V gene lookup returns CDR1 SGHRS and CDR2 YFSETQ. V dropped 5 bases and J dropped 6 bases, with 8 bases sitting between them. CDR3 DNA: TGCGCCAGCAGGGTCCCATCCGGGGAGCTGTTTTTT. Translation gives CASRVPSGELFF.

The V call is TRBV5-8, the J call TRBJ1-6, with TRBD1 matching over 9 bases. The ends lost 0 bases at V and 6 bases at J; junction bases unmatched: 4. This CDR3 contains 16 residues. Germline-derived CDR1 and CDR2 are SGHTS and YDEGEE. The CDR3 spells CASSLEGQGPNSPLHF. As DNA, the CDR3 is TGTGCCAGCAGCTTGGAGGGACAGGGACCTAATTCACCCCTCCACTTT.

In regard to this clone: The sample carries other DNA sequences with the same CDR3. This chain connects TRBV13 to TRBJ2-7; D not certain. CDR3 length equals 12 residues. Between the trimmed V and J ends, which lost 5 bases and 0 bases, there was a span of 5 bases. Per germline, CDR1 PRHDT and CDR2 FYEKMQ (reference sequence). The CDR3 spells CASSVSSYEQYF. CDR3 DNA sequence: TGTGCCAGCAGCGTAAGCTCCTACGAGCAGTACTTC.